The 14 T cell receptor beta chains below were found in one sample sequenced in a study of CD8+ T cells in alopecia areata. In each case, RNA was isolated and then reverse transcribed into cDNA as the sequencing template. Produced via immunoSEQ multiplex PCR; TCRdb's table is partial and in-frame only. This sample has over 150,000 clones, with approximately 57% found just once. As for treatment: oral pan-JAK inhibitor, 5-10 mg twice daily. The source material was CD4+ T cells sorted from blood, sampled at week 24, from a patient treated with tofacitinib. The source is a human donor with alopecia areata.

The chain has TRBV6-1 and TRBJ2-3, with 11 bases lining up with TRBD1. Germline V lookup: CDR1 MNHNS, CDR2 SASEGT. The CDR3 has 15 amino acids. V lost 8 bases to trimming and J lost 4 bases; unmatched junction nucleotides: 8. The CDR3 here is CASRGGTGGPDTQYF. The CDR3 DNA is TGTGCCAGCCGGGGGGGGACAGGGGGACCAGATACGCAGTATTTT.

V gene TRBV9 combines with J gene TRBJ1-1; D is undetermined. V lost 0 bases, J lost 1 base, and 10 bases lay in between. Germline CDR1 is SGDLS and CDR2 is YYNGEE. The CDR3 extends over 15 amino acids. This chain's CDR3 is CASSVDSHRNTEAFF. CDR3 bases: TGTGCCAGCAGCGTAGACTCTCACAGGAACACTGAAGCTTTCTTT.

This chain links TRBV11-3 with TRBJ2-7; D might be TRBD1 or TRBD2, each matching 5 bases. V was cut by 0 bases and J by 3 bases, with 12 bases left in between. Per germline, CDR1 SGHNT and CDR2 YENEEA. There are 15 residues in the CDR3. CDR3 nucleotides: TGTGCCAGCAGCTTAGATCCCGGGACCAGCTACGAGCAGTACTTC. Translating gives CASSLDPGTSYEQYF.

This clone was seen more than once but under ten times. The chain carries TRBV29-1 and TRBJ2-2; 8 positions match TRBD1. With 4 bases clipped from V and 2 bases from J, the junction kept 3 bases outside the gene matches. The CDR3 has 14 residues. The germline V gene has CDR1 SQVTM and CDR2 ANQGSEA. This CDR3 is CSVGTGINTGELFF. CDR3 sequence (DNA): TGCAGCGTTGGGACAGGGATAAACACCGGGGAGCTGTTTTTT.

This clone occurred a few times. The CDR3 protein is CSVIVTASNSYGYTF. CDR3 DNA: TGCAGCGTTATCGTTACAGCTTCAAACAGTTATGGCTACACCTTC. J is TRBJ1-2 and V is TRBV29-1; D is undetermined. V lost 5 bases and J 5 bases, leaving 21 bases between the germline ends. From germline, CDR1 is SQVTM and CDR2 ANQGSEA. The length of the CDR3 is 15 residues.

The chain has TRBV29-1 and TRBJ1-1; no firm D call. Germline values: CDR1 SQVTM, CDR2 ANQGSEA. Trimming removed 0 bases from V and 1 base from J, with 9 bases in between. CDR3 length equals 14 residues. The CDR3 bases are TGCAGCGTTGAAGATTGGCCGACGAACACTGAAGCTTTCTTT. It is translated as CSVEDWPTNTEAFF.

The chain combines TRBV23-1 with TRBJ1-4; D not resolved. TRBV23-1 is marked as an open reading frame, function uncertain. The ends were cut back, 0 bases at V and 4 bases at J, with 12 bases in the middle. The CDR3 spans 16 residues. The CDR3: CASSQSSGPSNEKLFF. The DNA of the CDR3 is TGCGCCAGCAGTCAATCGTCCGGGCCCAGTAATGAAAAACTGTTTTTT.

V usage is TRBV6-4 and J usage is TRBJ1-1; D remains ambiguous. Germline V gene lookup returns CDR1 MRHNA and CDR2 SNTAGT. The CDR3 contains 13 residues. V lost 6 bases and J 5 bases, leaving 13 bases between the germline ends. The CDR3 coding sequence is TGTGCCAGCAGCATTAAGACCGGGACTGAAGCTTTCTTT. Translation: CASSIKTGTEAFF.

This clone was recorded a few times. The genes are TRBV7-9 and TRBJ1-1, with a tentative D call TRBD1 (5 bases). The CDR3 is 15 amino acids. The V gene lost 2 bases and the J gene lost 5 bases, with 15 bases spanning the gap. Germline loops: CDR1 SEHNR, CDR2 FQNEAQ (reference sequence). CDR3 sequence: CASSLIWQGRTEAFF. The DNA for the CDR3 is TGTGCCAGCAGCTTAATCTGGCAGGGTAGAACTGAAGCTTTCTTT.

This clone was counted a single time. V gene TRBV2 combines with J gene TRBJ2-1; D gene ambiguous. The CDR3 length is 11 residues. From germline, CDR1 is SNHLY and CDR2 FYNNEI. V lost 2 bases to trimming and J lost 9 bases, with 5 bases between them. Written as DNA, the CDR3 is TGTGCCAGCAGTGAAAGGGTTGAGCAGTTCTTC. As protein: CASSERVEQFF.

This clone has just a few counts. This chain's CDR3 is CASSAGPANYGYTF. The CDR3 DNA sequence: TGTGCCAGCAGCGCAGGGCCAGCTAACTATGGCTACACCTTC. The chain employs TRBV7-3 and TRBJ1-2; D might be TRBD1 (5 bases). V gave up 5 bases and J gave up 0 bases, with 10 bases separating them. The germline CDR1 and CDR2 sequences are SGHTA and FQGTGA. There are 14 residues in the CDR3.

This clone was seen a handful of times. This rearrangement joins TRBV5-6 to TRBJ1-5, with D uncertain. Germline CDR1 SGHDT, CDR2 YYEEEE. The V end lost 0 bases, the J end lost 10 bases, and 8 bases lay between the germline ends. This CDR3 comprises 12 residues. CDR3 nucleotides: TGTGCCAGCAGCTTGGATATGGGACCCCAGCATTTT. Translated: CASSLDMGPQHF.

This rearrangement joins TRBV11-1 to TRBJ2-2; D is possibly TRBD2 (6 bases). The V end was cut by 5 bases, the J end by 0 bases, with 16 bases between. The V gene's germline CDR1 is SGHAT and CDR2 FQDESV (reference sequence). This CDR3 region has 17 residues. The CDR3 bases are TGTGCCAGCAGCCTGGGGATCGGAGGGACGAACACCGGGGAGCTGTTTTTT. Translated, it gives CASSLGIGGTNTGELFF.

This clone was counted a single time. The V call is TRBV7-6, the J call TRBJ2-3; 7 bases are shared with TRBD2. Germline assignment: CDR1 SGHVS and CDR2 FNYEAQ. The CDR3 extends over 14 amino acids. Losses at the gene ends were 5 bases for V and 4 bases for J; bases not matched to a gene: 6. The chain's CDR3 is CASSLGRRADTQYF. DNA for the CDR3: TGTGCCAGCAGCCTCGGGAGGAGGGCAGATACGCAGTATTTT.